The 19 T cell receptor beta chains below all came from one sample that was sequenced in a study of graft-versus-host responses after intestinal transplantation. Only in-frame clones appear in the TCRdb table, and some are missing; sequencing was by immunoSEQ multiplex PCR. The profile covers about 120,000 clones, with 90% to 95% appearing a single time and 0.23% taken by the ten largest. For these receptors, no antigen is known. The sequencing used unstimulated CD4+ T cells sorted from spleen or lymph node cells, collected before transplant. Receptors were obtained from a human donor who was the organ donor for an intestinal transplant.

The V and J genes are TRBV25-1 and TRBJ2-1; D perhaps matches TRBD2 (6 bases). The CDR3 consists of 16 residues. V lost 6 bases and J lost 0, with 15 bases in between. Germline-derived CDR1 and CDR2 are MGHDK and SYGVNS. For the CDR3, the DNA is TGTGCCAGCAGCTCAGTAGCGGTCAGCTCCTACAATGAGCAGTTCTTC. This codes for CASSSVAVSSYNEQFF.

In its sample, this clone was seen once. The CDR3 region has the DNA TGTGCCATCAGTGATGGACTAGCCTCCGAGCAGTTCTTC. Translation: CAISDGLASEQFF. The rearrangement joins TRBV10-3 to TRBJ2-1, with 8 bases that match TRBD2. CDR1 is ENHRY and CDR2 is SYGVKD in the germline V gene. The CDR3 has 13 amino acids. V was pared by 3 bases and J by 10 bases, with 5 bases of the junction left unmatched.

The V and J genes are TRBV13 and TRBJ1-4; D is possibly TRBD1 (6 bases). Germline CDR1 is PRHDT and CDR2 is FYEKMQ (reference sequence). The CDR3 length is 14 residues. V was shortened by 3 bases and J by 8 bases, with 13 bases between the two germline ends. The CDR3: CASSFRGLDEKLFF. DNA for the CDR3: TGTGCCAGCAGCTTCAGGGGTTTGGACGAAAAACTGTTTTTT. The full variable domain, in which reference TRBV13 and TRBJ1-4 provide the parts outside the CDR3, is AAGVIQSPRHLIKEKRETATLKCYPIPRHDTVYWYQQGPGQDPQFLISFYEKMQSDKGSIPDRFSAQQFSDYHSELNMSSLELGDSALYFCASSFRGLDEKLFFGSGTQLSVL.

The V gene is TRBV15, the J gene TRBJ2-5; 14 bases match TRBD2. CDR3 length equals 15 residues. Per germline, CDR1 LNHNV and CDR2 YYDKDF (reference sequence). Trimming cost V 5 bases and J 4 bases; bases outside gene matches: 3. DNA for the CDR3: TGTGCCACCAGCGTTGGACTAGCGGGAGGAGAGACCCAGTACTTC. This codes for CATSVGLAGGETQYF.

This clone was observed a single time. This rearrangement joins TRBV28 to TRBJ2-1; 12 nucleotides agree with TRBD1. This CDR3 is 17 amino acids long. V lost 5 bases, J lost 9 bases, and 14 bases stayed unmatched. Germline V gene data show CDR1 as MDHEN and CDR2 as SYDVKM. Written as DNA, the CDR3 is TGTGCCAGCAGTCTCCTCCTAGGGGACAGGGGGCAGGGTGAGCAGTTCTTC. Translated, it gives CASSLLLGDRGQGEQFF.

The V call is TRBV6-1, the J call TRBJ2-7; 8 nucleotides line up with TRBD1. In germline, CDR1 is MNHNS, CDR2 SASEGT. V dropped 6 bases and J dropped 3; count of bases not matched to a gene: 4. This CDR3 spans 13 amino acids. CDR3 sequence (DNA): TGTGCCAGCAGGACAGGGGAAAGCTACGAGCAGTACTTC. Protein: CASRTGESYEQYF.

V and J are TRBV6-1 and TRBJ1-1; D remains unclear. Trimming stripped 6 bases from V and 4 bases from J, with 3 bases between. CDR1 is MNHNS and CDR2 is SASEGT in the germline V gene. The CDR3 extends over 10 amino acids. The CDR3 here is CASRGTEAFF. Written as DNA, the CDR3 is TGTGCCAGCAGGGGCACTGAAGCTTTCTTT.

The rearrangement uses TRBV5-1 and TRBJ2-1; TRBD2 matches at 11 bases. The germline CDR1 and CDR2 sequences are SGHRS and YFSETQ. The length of the CDR3 is 16 residues. V trimming: 4 bases; J trimming: 7 bases; junction bases outside the gene matches: 10. The CDR3 bases are TGCGCCAGCAGCCCCCCCCCTAGCGGGAGGAGGAATGAGCAGTTCTTC. The encoded protein is CASSPPPSGRRNEQFF.

The chain combines TRBV5-6 with TRBJ2-7; no firm D call. This CDR3 is built from 16 residues. V gave up 1 base and J gave up 5 bases, with 19 bases separating them. CDR1 is SGHDT and CDR2 is YYEEEE in the germline V gene. CDR3 sequence reads: CASSLPHYRSVHEQYF. The DNA for the CDR3 is TGTGCCAGCAGCTTGCCCCACTATCGGTCCGTCCACGAGCAGTACTTC.

This chain links TRBV19 with TRBJ1-2; 8 nucleotides line up with TRBD1. This CDR3 comprises 15 residues. Trimming removed 4 bases from V and 4 bases from J; junction bases left unmatched: 8. Germline loops: CDR1 LNHDA, CDR2 SQIVND (reference sequence). The CDR3 here is CASSTRQGSSYGYTF. The CDR3 coding sequence is TGTGCCAGTAGTACCAGACAGGGGTCAAGCTATGGCTACACCTTC.

V is TRBV11-2 and J is TRBJ1-1; possibly TRBD1 for D (5 bases). This CDR3 region has 14 residues. V gave up 4 bases and J gave up 1 base, with 10 bases separating them. Germline assignment: CDR1 SGHAT and CDR2 FQNNGV. The CDR3 DNA is TGTGCCAGCAGCTCGGGGACTGCGAACACTGAAGCTTTCTTT. Amino acids: CASSSGTANTEAFF. The full variable domain, its missing parts supplied by reference TRBV11-2 and TRBJ1-1, is EAGVAQSPRYKIIEKRQSVAFWCNPISGHATLYWYQQILGQGPKLLIQFQNNGVVDDSQLPKDRFSAERLKGVDSTLKIQPAKLEDSAVYLCASSSGTANTEAFFGQGTRLTVV.

The chain is built from TRBV9 and TRBJ1-2, with TRBD1 identical over 11 bases. The junction had 4 bases not matched to a gene; V was cut back by 2 bases and J by 7 bases. The germline V gene has CDR1 SGDLS and CDR2 YYNGEE. The CDR3 runs to 14 residues. CDR3 amino acids: CASSVQDRGPGYTF. The CDR3 nucleotides are TGTGCCAGCAGCGTTCAGGACAGGGGGCCTGGCTACACCTTC.

V is TRBV29-1 and J is TRBJ1-2, with no clear D. The CDR3 sequence is 13 residues long. Germline CDR1 reads SQVTM; CDR2 reads ANQGSEA. V lost 5 bases, J lost 3 bases, and 13 bases lay in between. The DNA of the CDR3 is TGCAGCGTTTGGGATACCGGGGACTATGGCTACACCTTC. It yields the protein CSVWDTGDYGYTF. The whole variable domain, filled in from reference TRBV29-1 and TRBJ1-2, reads SAVISQKPSRDICQRGTSLTIQCQVDSQVTMMFWYRQQPGQSLTLIATANQGSEATYESGFVIDKFPISRPNLTFSTLTVSNMSPEDSSIYLCSVWDTGDYGYTFGSGTRLTVV.

This chain joins TRBV29-1 and TRBJ2-1; weak D call: TRBD1 (6 bases). The CDR3 is 12 residues long. V was pared by 7 bases and J by 5 bases, with 12 bases between. Germline values: CDR1 SQVTM, CDR2 ANQGSEA. CDR3 residues: CSGGYRDNEQFF. In DNA, the CDR3 is TGCAGCGGTGGGTACAGGGACAATGAGCAGTTCTTC.

The chain joins TRBV18 to TRBJ2-1; D is uncertain. The CDR3 is 12 residues long. V lost 1 base, J lost 9 bases, and 7 bases lay in between. The germline CDR1 and CDR2 sequences are KGHSH and LQKENI. CDR3 sequence: CASSPQASEQFF. The CDR3 nucleotides read TGTGCCAGCTCACCACAGGCATCTGAGCAGTTCTTC.

The chain combines TRBV19 with TRBJ2-5; 8 bases fit TRBD2. The CDR3 runs 13 residues. Germline V lookup: CDR1 LNHDA, CDR2 SQIVND (reference sequence). V gave up 5 bases and J gave up 2 bases; unmatched junction bases: 1. The CDR3 nucleotides are TGTGCCAGTAGTGTAGCGGGACAAGAGACCCAGTACTTC. Translated, it gives CASSVAGQETQYF.

This chain uses TRBV18 with TRBJ2-1; 9 nucleotides align to TRBD1. The CDR3 runs 15 residues. CDR1 is KGHSH and CDR2 is LQKENI in the germline V gene. J was trimmed by 2 bases and V by 3 bases; bases with no gene match: 2. The CDR3 here is CASSPRDRAYNEQFF. The CDR3 nucleotides read TGTGCCAGCTCACCTCGGGACAGGGCCTACAATGAGCAGTTCTTC.

V gene TRBV5-6 combines with J gene TRBJ1-5, with D perhaps TRBD1 (6 bases). The V gene lost 1 base and the J gene lost 4 bases, with 12 bases spanning the gap. The germline CDR1 and CDR2 sequences are SGHDT and YYEEEE. The CDR3 spans 15 residues. The CDR3 coding sequence is TGTGCCAGCAGCTTGTATGGACAGCCTAATCAGCCCCAGCATTTT. Its protein product is CASSLYGQPNQPQHF.

This clone is a singleton in its sample. The chain has TRBV4-3 and TRBJ1-5, with unresolved D. The CDR3 totals 14 residues. With 0 bases removed from V and 2 bases from J, the gap between germline ends came to 5 bases. Germline values: CDR1 LGHNA, CDR2 YSLEER. CDR3 sequence (DNA): TGCGCCAGCAGCCAAGAGGCAGGCAATCAGCCCCAGCATTTT. The encoded protein is CASSQEAGNQPQHF.